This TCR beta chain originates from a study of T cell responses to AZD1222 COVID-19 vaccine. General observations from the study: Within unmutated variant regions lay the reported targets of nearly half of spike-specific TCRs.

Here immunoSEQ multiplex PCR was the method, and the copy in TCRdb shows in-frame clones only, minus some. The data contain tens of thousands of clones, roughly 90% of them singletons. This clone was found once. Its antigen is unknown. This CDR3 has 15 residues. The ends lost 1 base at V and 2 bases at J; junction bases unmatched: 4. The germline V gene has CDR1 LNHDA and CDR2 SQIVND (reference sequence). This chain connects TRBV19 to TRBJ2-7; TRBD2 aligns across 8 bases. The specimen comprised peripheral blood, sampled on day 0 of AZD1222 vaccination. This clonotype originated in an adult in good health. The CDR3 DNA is TGTGCCAGTAGTATAGGGCGGGAGGAGACCTACGAGCAGTACTTC. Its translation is CASSIGREETYEQYF.